The 7 T cell receptor beta chains listed next were all sequenced from one sample in a study of blood T cell repertoires in COVID-19. Produced via immunoSEQ multiplex PCR; TCRdb's table is partial and in-frame only. The sample lists some 70,000 clones, approximately 80% occurring once. The specimen was peripheral blood. The receptor set was obtained from a woman in her 50s with acute or convalescent COVID-19.

This clone has a handful of counts. The chain carries TRBV5-1 and TRBJ2-3; 11 bases match TRBD2. CDR3 length: 15 residues. Trimming cost V 2 bases and J 4 bases; bases outside gene matches: 3. Germline assignment: CDR1 SGHRS and CDR2 YFSETQ. The CDR3 DNA follows: TGCGCCAGCAGCTTTAGCGGGGGGGCCGCAGATACGCAGTATTTT. Translated: CASSFSGGAADTQYF.

The chain joins TRBV18 to TRBJ1-5; D call uncertain. The CDR3 covers 15 residues. Germline CDR1 reads KGHSH; CDR2 reads LQKENI. V was trimmed by 4 bases and J by 3 bases, leaving 13 bases between them. The CDR3 here is CASSLTGIPNQPQHF. The DNA for the CDR3 is TGTGCCAGCTCACTAACGGGGATTCCCAATCAGCCCCAGCATTTT.

This rearrangement joins TRBV4-3 to TRBJ1-5; D unresolved. CDR1 is LGHNA and CDR2 is YSLEER in the germline V gene. CDR3 length: 17 amino acids. V was pared by 0 bases and J by 1 base, with 13 bases between. The CDR3 is CASSQEWSPGSNQPQHF. In nucleotides, the CDR3 is TGCGCCAGCAGCCAAGAATGGTCCCCGGGGAGCAATCAGCCCCAGCATTTT.

The chain joins TRBV9 to TRBJ1-2; D is perhaps TRBD1 (6 bases). Per germline, CDR1 SGDLS and CDR2 YYNGEE. Trimming shortened V by 0 bases and J by 2 bases, and 8 bases separated the two germline ends. The CDR3 loop spans 14 amino acids. The CDR3 here is CASSVDQGNYGYTF. The CDR3 nucleotides are TGTGCCAGCAGCGTAGATCAGGGGAACTATGGCTACACCTTC.

There are many counts of this clone. The chain combines TRBV2 with TRBJ1-5, with a tentative D call TRBD1 (6 bases). CDR1 is SNHLY and CDR2 is FYNNEI in the germline V gene. The germline V and J ends were trimmed by 1 base and 3 bases, with 7 bases remaining between them. The CDR3 is made up of 14 amino acids. The CDR3 here is CASSEDRDNQPQHF. DNA for the CDR3: TGTGCCAGCAGTGAAGACAGGGACAATCAGCCCCAGCATTTT.

The chain employs TRBV5-1 and TRBJ2-3, with 11 nucleotides matching TRBD2. The V and J ends lost 0 bases and 2 bases, in that order; junction bases with no gene match: 11. Germline V gives CDR1 SGHRS, CDR2 YFSETQ. This CDR3 is 19 amino acids long. The chain's CDR3 is CASSLALAGGQALTDTQYF. CDR3 bases: TGCGCCAGCAGCTTGGCGCTAGCGGGGGGCCAGGCTCTCACAGATACGCAGTATTTT.

The sample holds a few counts of this clone. The chain is built from TRBV7-9 and TRBJ2-1; the D gene is possibly TRBD2 (5 bases). There are 12 residues in the CDR3. The V end was cut by 5 bases, the J end by 10 bases, with 12 bases between. The V gene's germline CDR1 is SEHNR and CDR2 FQNEAQ (reference sequence). This CDR3 is CASSPRGYEQFF. In nucleotides, the CDR3 is TGTGCCAGCAGCCCCCGGGGATACGAGCAGTTCTTC.